These 17 T cell receptor beta chains were sequenced from one sample in a study of blood T cell repertoires in COVID-19 (dated by TCRdb to about 2020). Library preparation used the immunoSEQ multiplex PCR assay. What TCRdb holds here is the immuneACCESS table cut down to in-frame rearrangements. Part of the clones is not present; checked against another copy, under half of the missing clones reflect an unresolved V gene, and the others are unexplained. The sample table holds roughly 86,000 clones, of which around 82% were seen once. The ten biggest clones cover 8% to 9% of the sample. Sequencing input: peripheral blood. The receptor set was obtained from a man between 45 and 60 years old who had recovered from COVID-19.

This chain joins TRBV30 and TRBJ1-6; D perhaps matches TRBD1 (6 bases). Germline values: CDR1 GTSNPN, CDR2 SVGIG (reference sequence). CDR3 length: 14 amino acids. The germline V and J ends were trimmed by 0 bases and 9 bases, with 12 bases remaining between them. CDR3 protein: CAWSVNRVGSPLHF. The DNA for the CDR3 is TGTGCCTGGAGTGTAAACAGGGTTGGTTCACCCCTCCACTTT.

V is TRBV4-3 and J is TRBJ2-2; 8 positions match TRBD2. V lost 0 bases to trimming and J lost 8 bases; unmatched junction nucleotides: 5. The CDR3 covers 15 residues. The V gene's germline CDR1 is LGHNA and CDR2 YSLEER. CDR3: CASSQDTSGRGELFF. The DNA for the CDR3 is TGCGCCAGCAGCCAAGATACTAGCGGTAGAGGGGAGCTGTTTTTT.

This chain links TRBV24-1 with TRBJ2-3; 9 bases are a match to TRBD1. CDR3 length: 17 residues. With 4 bases clipped from V and 3 bases from J, the junction kept 10 bases outside the gene matches. Germline V lookup: CDR1 KGHDR, CDR2 SFDVKD. The CDR3 nucleotides are TGTGCCACCAGTGAGCCAAACAGGGGGCATCGTACAGATACGCAGTATTTT. It encodes CATSEPNRGHRTDTQYF.

Remarks on this clone: The junction departs from germline at one end; a sequencing error may be responsible. V usage is TRBV7-7 and J usage is TRBJ2-1, with D perhaps matching TRBD2 (6 bases). The CDR3 has 13 residues. Germline lookup yields CDR1 SSHAT and CDR2 FNYEAQ (reference sequence). The CDR3 reads CASSLDGGSEQFF. DNA for the CDR3: TGTGCTAGCAGCTTAGATGGGGGGAGTGAGCAGTTCTTC.

The chain couples TRBV11-3 to TRBJ2-3; 14 positions agree with TRBD2. This CDR3 is built from 16 residues. Germline values: CDR1 SGHNT, CDR2 YENEEA. Unmatched junction bases numbered 5, after V lost 5 bases and J lost 4 bases. The CDR3 region is CASSLRTSGRPDTQYF. The CDR3 bases are TGTGCCAGCAGCCTAAGGACTAGCGGGAGGCCAGATACGCAGTATTTT.

This clone was observed a few times. This chain links TRBV5-1 with TRBJ2-2, with 7 bases that match TRBD1. This CDR3 has 16 residues. The germline V gene has CDR1 SGHRS and CDR2 YFSETQ. The J segment lost 4 bases and the V segment lost 4 bases, leaving 10 bases of the junction unmatched. CDR3: CASSLRGGAGTGELFF. CDR3 DNA sequence: TGCGCCAGCAGCCTTAGAGGGGGCGCTGGCACCGGGGAGCTGTTTTTT.

The J gene is TRBJ2-7, the V gene TRBV27, with a weak D call TRBD1 (6 bases). V was cut by 6 bases and J by 0 bases, with 24 bases left in between. The length of the CDR3 is 18 residues. Germline V CDR1 and CDR2: MNHEY, SMNVEV (reference sequence). The CDR3 sequence is CASSFTPYSATGSYEQYF. The CDR3 region has the DNA TGTGCCAGCAGCTTTACACCGTATTCCGCGACAGGCTCCTACGAGCAGTACTTC.

The chain employs TRBV5-1 and TRBJ1-3; TRBD1 matches at 8 bases. The CDR3 length is 16 residues. V was clipped by 4 bases and J by 0 bases; unmatched bases: 6. Germline values: CDR1 SGHRS, CDR2 YFSETQ. CDR3 DNA sequence: TGCGCCAGCAGCGCCAGACAGGGGAGCTCTGGAAACACCATATATTTT. Protein sequence: CASSARQGSSGNTIYF.

The chain links TRBV28 to TRBJ1-2; D is possibly TRBD1 (6 bases). The V gene lost 5 bases and the J gene lost 4 bases, with 14 bases spanning the gap. CDR1 is MDHEN and CDR2 is SYDVKM in the germline V gene. The length of the CDR3 is 14 residues. DNA for the CDR3: TGTGCCAGCAGTCGCTCCGACAGGCTCTATGGCTACACCTTC. The encoded protein is CASSRSDRLYGYTF.

The genes are TRBV5-6 and TRBJ2-3, with D possibly matching TRBD2 (7 bases). V lost 0 bases to trimming and J lost 11 bases, with 10 bases between them. In germline, CDR1 is SGHDT, CDR2 YYEEEE. This CDR3 comprises 12 residues. CDR3: CASSLGGGEQYF. The CDR3 DNA reads TGTGCCAGCAGCTTGGGCGGGGGCGAGCAGTATTTT.

The DNA for the CDR3 is TGTGCCACTTACTCTAGCGGGAGGGAGCAGTTCTTC. Its protein product is CATYSSGREQFF. The chain links TRBV10-3 to TRBJ2-1; 11 bases fit TRBD2. Unmatched junction bases numbered 6, after V lost 10 bases and J lost 10 bases. This CDR3 is built from 12 residues. Germline CDR1 and CDR2: ENHRY and SYGVKD.

This chain connects TRBV3-1 (or the pseudogene TRBV3-2) to TRBJ2-3; 10 positions agree with TRBD2. Per germline, CDR1 LGHDT and CDR2 YNNKEL (reference sequence). J was trimmed by 1 base and V by 0 bases; bases with no gene match: 4. The CDR3 is made up of 17 amino acids. CDR3 loop: CASSQDYTSGGTDTQYF. Here the CDR3 DNA reads TGTGCCAGCAGCCAAGATTATACTAGCGGGGGCACAGATACGCAGTATTTT.

V gene TRBV24-1 combines with J gene TRBJ2-2; 7 nucleotides match TRBD1. CDR3 length: 16 residues. In germline, CDR1 is KGHDR, CDR2 SFDVKD. After removal of 5 bases from V and 1 base from J, the junction contained 6 bases not matched to a gene. The CDR3: CATSVSGQRNTGELFF. CDR3 nucleotide sequence: TGTGCCACCAGTGTCTCGGGACAGAGGAACACCGGGGAGCTGTTTTTT.

The CDR3 bases are TGTGCCAGCTCACGTAGCCGGAGTCAAGAGACCCAGTACTTC. It specifies CASSRSRSQETQYF. V is TRBV18 and J is TRBJ2-5; D remains unclear. The CDR3 is made up of 14 amino acids. Trimming left V 4 bases short and J 2 bases short, with 11 bases between. The germline gives CDR1 KGHSH, CDR2 LQKENI.

This chain uses TRBV19 with TRBJ2-2; 9 positions match TRBD2. With 8 bases clipped from V and 1 base from J, the junction kept 5 bases outside the gene matches. Germline V gene data show CDR1 as LNHDA and CDR2 as SQIVND (reference sequence). CDR3 length: 15 residues. CDR3 region: CASSSGDRNTGELFF. The CDR3 DNA sequence: TGTGCCAGTTCTAGCGGGGACCGGAACACCGGGGAGCTGTTTTTT. The full variable domain, rest sourced from reference TRBV19 and TRBJ2-2, is DGGITQSPKYLFRKEGQNVTLSCEQNLNHDAMYWYRQDPGQGLRLIYYSQIVNDFQKGDIAEGYSVSREKKESFPLTVTSAQKNPTAFYLCASSSGDRNTGELFFGEGSRLTVL.

The chain carries TRBV29-1 and TRBJ2-2; D unclear. Trimming pared 8 bases from V and 1 base from J, leaving 8 bases between. The CDR3 runs to 12 residues. Germline CDR1 SQVTM, CDR2 ANQGSEA. This CDR3 is CSTQENTGELFF. Here the CDR3 DNA reads TGCAGCACTCAGGAGAACACCGGGGAGCTGTTTTTT.

This clone was recorded once. This chain connects TRBV18 to TRBJ1-6; 8 bases agree with TRBD1. The ends lost 6 bases at V and 9 bases at J; junction bases unmatched: 4. CDR3 length: 13 residues. Looked up from germline, CDR1 is KGHSH and CDR2 is LQKENI. CDR3 sequence reads: CASSTGEGSPLHF. As DNA, the CDR3 is TGTGCCAGCTCGACAGGGGAAGGTTCACCCCTCCACTTT.